The rows below give T cell receptor beta chains drawn from one sample of a study of T-cell reconstitution after alpha-beta-depleted transplantation in children. TCRdb reprocessed the PCR reads with MiXCR, giving one entry per CDR3 protein. The profile covers some 840,000 distinct CDR3 sequences, with about 16% appearing a single time and around 5.3% taken by the ten largest. Sequenced here: PBMCs, mostly from graft donor cells, sampled 360 days after TCRalphabeta/CD19-depleted stem cell transplant. Receptors originate from a male patient aged 10 to 17 who had a stem cell transplant for acute lymphoblastic leukemia, so the T cells may come from the graft donor. CDR3s include the opening cysteine and the closing phenylalanine or tryptophan. The order of the fields is clone size, V gene, J gene, D gene, CDR3 protein, CDR3 DNA. D genes are given only for firm matches. Clone size, where shown, is once, few, many, or a class for clones that have expanded.

abundance: -
v_gene: TRBV7-9
j_gene: TRBJ1-5
d_gene: -
CDR3aa: CASSLGVAPSWTPQHF
CDR3nt: TGTGCCAGCAGCTTAGGGGTTGCGCCTTCCTGGACACCCCAGCATTTT

abundance: few
v_gene: TRBV3-1
j_gene: TRBJ2-2
d_gene: -
CDR3aa: CASSQDRGLNTGELFF
CDR3nt: TGTGCCAGCAGCCAAGATCGGGGACTCAACACCGGGGAGCTGTTTTTT

abundance: few
v_gene: TRBV11-2
j_gene: TRBJ1-3
d_gene: -
CDR3aa: CASSLDFRESGNTIYF
CDR3nt: TGTGCCAGCAGCTTAGATTTCAGGGAGTCTGGAAACACCATATATTTT

abundance: -
v_gene: TRBV5-1
j_gene: TRBJ1-5
d_gene: -
CDR3aa: CASSLVPGPAPQPQHF
CDR3nt: TGCGCCAGCAGCTTGGTACCGGGACCGGCGCCCCAGCCCCAGCATTTT

abundance: -
v_gene: TRBV12-3/TRBV12-4
j_gene: TRBJ2-7
d_gene: -
CDR3aa: CASSWRQSYEQYF
CDR3nt: TGTGCCAGCAGTTGGAGACAGTCCTACGAGCAGTACTTC

abundance: -
v_gene: TRBV5-1
j_gene: TRBJ1-4
d_gene: -
CDR3aa: CASSLEFGNEKLFF
CDR3nt: TGCGCCAGCAGCTTGGAGTTTGGTAATGAAAAACTGTTTTTT

abundance: few
v_gene: TRBV18
j_gene: TRBJ2-7
d_gene: TRBD2
CDR3aa: CASSPGTSPYEQYF
CDR3nt: TGTGCCAGCTCCCCCGGGACTAGCCCCTACGAGCAGTACTTC

abundance: few
v_gene: TRBV7-8
j_gene: TRBJ2-7
d_gene: TRBD1
CDR3aa: CASSDRVSYEQYF
CDR3nt: TGTGCCAGCAGCGACAGGGTTTCCTACGAGCAGTACTTC

abundance: -
v_gene: TRBV20-1
j_gene: TRBJ2-7
d_gene: TRBD1
CDR3aa: CSASWQGASYEQYF
CDR3nt: TGCAGTGCTAGTTGGCAGGGGGCGAGTTACGAGCAGTACTTC

abundance: -
v_gene: TRBV27
j_gene: TRBJ2-3
d_gene: TRBD2
CDR3aa: CASSLGAGGNTQYF
CDR3nt: TGTGCCAGCAGTTTGGGAGCGGGAGGGAATACGCAGTATTTT

abundance: few
v_gene: TRBV25-1
j_gene: TRBJ2-7
d_gene: TRBD1
CDR3aa: CASKDRGPSYEQYF
CDR3nt: TGTGCCAGCAAAGACAGGGGCCCCTCCTACGAGCAGTACTTC

abundance: few
v_gene: TRBV5-5
j_gene: TRBJ2-7
d_gene: -
CDR3aa: CASGPSEQYF
CDR3nt: TGTGCCAGCGGGCCGTCCGAGCAGTACTTC

abundance: many
v_gene: TRBV29-1
j_gene: TRBJ2-5
d_gene: -
CDR3aa: CSVAGDLALKTQYF
CDR3nt: TGCAGCGTTGCCGGGGACCTAGCCCTAAAGACCCAGTACTTC

abundance: -
v_gene: TRBV4-1
j_gene: TRBJ2-2
d_gene: -
CDR3aa: CASSSPNDRGGNTGELFF
CDR3nt: TGCGCCAGCAGCTCCCCCAACGACCGGGGCGGGAACACCGGGGAGCTGTTTTTT

abundance: many
v_gene: TRBV29-1
j_gene: TRBJ2-1
d_gene: TRBD2
CDR3aa: CSVDSSGPDNEQFF
CDR3nt: TGCAGCGTTGATTCTAGCGGCCCCGACAATGAGCAGTTCTTC

abundance: many
v_gene: TRBV7-2
j_gene: TRBJ2-3
d_gene: TRBD2
CDR3aa: CASSSGTSGTDTQYF
CDR3nt: TGTGCCAGCAGTTCTGGGACTAGCGGCACAGATACGCAGTATTTT

abundance: few
v_gene: TRBV2
j_gene: TRBJ2-1
d_gene: -
CDR3aa: CASSPQGSVGNEQFF
CDR3nt: TGTGCCAGCAGTCCTCAGGGGTCAGTGGGCAATGAGCAGTTCTTC

abundance: few
v_gene: TRBV4-1
j_gene: TRBJ2-7
d_gene: TRBD1
CDR3aa: CASSQDPGQGLEQYF
CDR3nt: TGCGCCAGCAGCCAAGACCCGGGACAGGGGCTCGAGCAGTACTTC

abundance: few
v_gene: TRBV6-1
j_gene: TRBJ2-7
d_gene: -
CDR3aa: CASSGPPRYEQYF
CDR3nt: TGTGCCAGCAGTGGACCCCCGCGATACGAGCAGTACTTC

abundance: few
v_gene: TRBV4-2
j_gene: TRBJ2-7
d_gene: -
CDR3aa: CASSQDRLWEQYF
CDR3nt: TGTGCCAGCAGCCAAGATCGGCTTTGGGAGCAGTACTTC

abundance: -
v_gene: TRBV2
j_gene: TRBJ1-5
d_gene: -
CDR3aa: CASSEEFGQPQHF
CDR3nt: TGTGCCAGCAGTGAGGAGTTTGGACAGCCCCAGCATTTT

abundance: -
v_gene: TRBV7-2
j_gene: TRBJ2-6
d_gene: -
CDR3aa: CASSSRGISGANVLTF
CDR3nt: TGTGCCAGCAGCTCTAGAGGGATCTCTGGGGCCAACGTCCTGACTTTC

abundance: few
v_gene: TRBV6-2/TRBV6-3
j_gene: TRBJ1-2
d_gene: -
CDR3aa: CASSYPGRLRPNYGYTF
CDR3nt: TGTGCCAGCAGTTACCCGGGACGGCTAAGACCTAACTATGGCTACACCTTC

abundance: -
v_gene: TRBV14
j_gene: TRBJ2-1
d_gene: -
CDR3aa: CASSHGGGDEQFF
CDR3nt: TGTGCCAGCAGCCATGGCGGGGGCGATGAGCAGTTCTTC

abundance: -
v_gene: TRBV29-1
j_gene: TRBJ1-1
d_gene: TRBD1
CDR3aa: CSVGGTANTEAFF
CDR3nt: TGCAGCGTTGGAGGGACAGCGAACACTGAAGCTTTCTTT

abundance: -
v_gene: TRBV30
j_gene: TRBJ2-7
d_gene: -
CDR3aa: CAWSVGISYEQYF
CDR3nt: TGTGCCTGGAGTGTAGGCATCTCCTACGAGCAGTACTTC

abundance: -
v_gene: TRBV12-3/TRBV12-4
j_gene: TRBJ1-4
d_gene: -
CDR3aa: CASSPQEKLFF
CDR3nt: TGTGCCAGCAGCCCGCAGGAAAAACTGTTTTTT

abundance: few
v_gene: TRBV7-6
j_gene: TRBJ2-5
d_gene: TRBD2
CDR3aa: CASSLGVAGGRETQYF
CDR3nt: TGTGCCAGCAGCTTAGGGGTAGCGGGAGGCCGGGAGACCCAGTACTTC

abundance: -
v_gene: TRBV9
j_gene: TRBJ2-7
d_gene: TRBD2
CDR3aa: CASSVGGLAGVGEQYF
CDR3nt: TGTGCCAGCAGCGTGGGGGGACTAGCGGGAGTAGGTGAGCAGTACTTC

abundance: few
v_gene: TRBV4-1
j_gene: TRBJ2-2
d_gene: -
CDR3aa: CASSQLPWAGPTGELFF
CDR3nt: TGCGCCAGCAGCCAACTACCCTGGGCAGGTCCCACCGGGGAGCTGTTTTTT

abundance: -
v_gene: TRBV15
j_gene: TRBJ2-2
d_gene: -
CDR3aa: CATSRARGYTGELFF
CDR3nt: TGTGCCACCAGCAGAGCGAGAGGTTACACCGGGGAGCTGTTTTTT

abundance: many
v_gene: TRBV7-2
j_gene: TRBJ2-1
d_gene: -
CDR3aa: CASSFIRYNEQFF
CDR3nt: TGTGCCAGCAGCTTTATACGGTACAATGAGCAGTTCTTC

abundance: -
v_gene: TRBV29-1
j_gene: TRBJ2-4
d_gene: -
CDR3aa: CSVGFFSHGKNIQYF
CDR3nt: TGCAGCGTTGGATTCTTCTCCCATGGGAAAAACATTCAGTACTTC

abundance: many
v_gene: TRBV12-3/TRBV12-4
j_gene: TRBJ2-7
d_gene: TRBD2
CDR3aa: CASSPGTSGGAEQYF
CDR3nt: TGTGCCAGCAGTCCCGGGACTAGCGGAGGGGCGGAGCAGTACTTC

abundance: -
v_gene: TRBV20-1
j_gene: TRBJ2-7
d_gene: -
CDR3aa: CSARRGSGRRHF
CDR3nt: TGCAGTGCTAGGCGGGGCAGCGGGCGACGGCACTTC

abundance: -
v_gene: TRBV5-1
j_gene: TRBJ2-3
d_gene: TRBD2
CDR3aa: CASSLQRGEREASTDTQYF
CDR3nt: TGCGCCAGCAGCTTGCAGCGAGGAGAGCGGGAAGCTAGCACAGATACGCAGTATTTT

abundance: -
v_gene: TRBV5-6
j_gene: TRBJ2-7
d_gene: -
CDR3aa: CASSLISHYEQYF
CDR3nt: TGTGCCAGCAGCCTCATTTCCCACTACGAGCAGTACTTC

abundance: many
v_gene: TRBV29-1
j_gene: TRBJ2-1
d_gene: -
CDR3aa: CSGSRRQDSEQFF
CDR3nt: TGCAGCGGTTCTAGGAGGCAGGATTCTGAGCAGTTCTTC

abundance: -
v_gene: TRBV12-3/TRBV12-4
j_gene: TRBJ2-3
d_gene: TRBD2
CDR3aa: CASSSKLAGGYGTQYF
CDR3nt: TGTGCCAGCAGTTCCAAACTAGCGGGAGGTTATGGTACGCAGTATTTT

abundance: -
v_gene: TRBV11-1
j_gene: TRBJ2-1
d_gene: TRBD1
CDR3aa: CASSLRLTGTGGRSEQFF
CDR3nt: TGTGCCAGCAGCTTACGACTAACCGGGACAGGGGGCCGATCGGAGCAGTTCTTC

abundance: few
v_gene: TRBV9
j_gene: TRBJ1-1
d_gene: TRBD1
CDR3aa: CASSAPGGNGNTEAFF
CDR3nt: TGTGCCAGCAGCGCCCCAGGGGGAAATGGGAACACTGAAGCTTTCTTT

abundance: few
v_gene: TRBV4-1
j_gene: TRBJ1-1
d_gene: TRBD1
CDR3aa: CASSQTGGDRTFF
CDR3nt: TGCGCCAGCAGCCAGACAGGGGGCGATCGGACTTTCTTT

abundance: -
v_gene: TRBV4-2
j_gene: TRBJ1-5
d_gene: -
CDR3aa: CASNEGGGDPQHF
CDR3nt: TGTGCCAGCAACGAGGGTGGAGGTGATCCCCAGCATTTT

abundance: -
v_gene: TRBV2
j_gene: TRBJ2-3
d_gene: -
CDR3aa: CASWGTSTDTQYF
CDR3nt: TGTGCCAGCTGGGGGACTAGCACAGATACGCAGTATTTT

abundance: -
v_gene: TRBV7-6
j_gene: TRBJ2-3
d_gene: TRBD2
CDR3aa: CASSLVASGNTDTQYF
CDR3nt: TGTGCCAGCAGCTTAGTTGCTAGCGGAAACACAGATACGCAGTATTTT

abundance: -
v_gene: TRBV27
j_gene: TRBJ2-7
d_gene: TRBD2
CDR3aa: CASGLTSGVYEQYF
CDR3nt: TGTGCCAGCGGGCTAACTAGCGGAGTCTACGAGCAGTACTTC

abundance: -
v_gene: TRBV29-1
j_gene: TRBJ2-5
d_gene: -
CDR3aa: CSIIPGRAQETQYF
CDR3nt: TGCAGCATTATACCGGGACGTGCACAAGAGACCCAGTACTTC

abundance: few
v_gene: TRBV4-1
j_gene: TRBJ2-1
d_gene: TRBD1
CDR3aa: CASTRTGGTGGNEQFF
CDR3nt: TGCGCCAGCACCCGTACCGGGGGGACAGGGGGGAATGAGCAGTTCTTC

abundance: -
v_gene: TRBV28
j_gene: TRBJ2-7
d_gene: -
CDR3aa: CASSLARAAYEQYF
CDR3nt: TGTGCCAGCAGTTTAGCCAGGGCTGCCTACGAGCAGTACTTC

abundance: -
v_gene: TRBV6-5
j_gene: TRBJ2-3
d_gene: -
CDR3aa: CASSYLLGSDTQYF
CDR3nt: TGTGCCAGCAGTTACCTCCTAGGTTCAGATACGCAGTATTTT

abundance: few
v_gene: TRBV20-1
j_gene: TRBJ2-7
d_gene: TRBD2
CDR3aa: CSARDSREASYEQYF
CDR3nt: TGCAGTGCTAGAGATTCGCGGGAGGCCTCCTACGAGCAGTACTTC

abundance: -
v_gene: TRBV12-3/TRBV12-4
j_gene: TRBJ1-3
d_gene: -
CDR3aa: CASTLWGVGNTIYF
CDR3nt: TGTGCCAGCACCCTGTGGGGCGTTGGAAACACCATATATTTT

abundance: few
v_gene: TRBV5-6
j_gene: TRBJ2-5
d_gene: -
CDR3aa: CASSLGEGVETQYF
CDR3nt: TGTGCCAGCAGCTTGGGGGAAGGGGTAGAGACCCAGTACTTC

abundance: -
v_gene: TRBV9
j_gene: TRBJ1-2
d_gene: -
CDR3aa: CASSGGPTTSYGYTF
CDR3nt: TGTGCCAGCAGCGGGGGACCGACAACCTCCTATGGCTACACCTTC

abundance: many
v_gene: TRBV5-1
j_gene: TRBJ2-1
d_gene: TRBD2
CDR3aa: CASSLPGLAGSYNEQFF
CDR3nt: TGCGCCAGCAGCTTACCGGGACTAGCGGGCTCCTACAATGAGCAGTTCTTC